The clone carrying this T cell receptor (beta chain) was recorded many times. Its antigen is still unknown. The CDR3 has 13 amino acids. Germline V gene lookup returns CDR1 SQVTM and CDR2 ANQGSEA. V lost 4 bases and J lost 4, with 14 bases in between. This sample was taken from a study of metastatic and nonmetastatic thyroid tumors. Whole-study findings and limits: Within blood and tumor, benign nodules reportedly had significantly lower TCR beta diversity than malignant thyroid tumors did.

No patient received treatment before thyroid surgery. Original analysis: Differences in CDR3 between clinicopathological groups were drawn on to build a classifier intended to discriminate distant-metastatic papillary thyroid cancer patients. MiXCR re-clonotyped the PCR reads for TCRdb. The V and J calls were not made by the authors but by TCRdb's processing. The profile shows roughly 40,000 clones, approximately 17% of them singletons. The rearrangement uses TRBV29-1 and TRBJ2-7, with a tentative D call TRBD2 (6 bases). The sequencing input was tumor tissue. The receptor was isolated from a female donor with papillary thyroid cancer or a benign thyroid nodule (not recorded which). Some clones in this sample may be carry-over from other donors' samples. CDR3 nucleotide sequence: TGCAGCGTTGGTGGACTACCGGGGTACGAGCAGTACTTC. As protein: CSVGGLPGYEQYF.